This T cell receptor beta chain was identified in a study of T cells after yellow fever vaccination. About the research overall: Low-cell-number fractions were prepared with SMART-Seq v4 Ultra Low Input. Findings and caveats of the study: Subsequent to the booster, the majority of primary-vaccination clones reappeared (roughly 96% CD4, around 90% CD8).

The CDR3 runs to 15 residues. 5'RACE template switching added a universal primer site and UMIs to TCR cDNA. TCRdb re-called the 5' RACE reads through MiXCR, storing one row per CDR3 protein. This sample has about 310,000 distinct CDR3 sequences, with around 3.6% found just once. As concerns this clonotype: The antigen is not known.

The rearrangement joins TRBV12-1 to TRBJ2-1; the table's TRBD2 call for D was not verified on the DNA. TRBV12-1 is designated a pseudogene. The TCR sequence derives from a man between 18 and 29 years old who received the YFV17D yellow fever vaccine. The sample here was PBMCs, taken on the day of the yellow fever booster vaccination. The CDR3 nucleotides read TGTGCCAGCAGCCCGGGACTAGAAAGAAACAATGAGCAGTTCTTC. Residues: CASSPGLERNNEQFF.